This T cell receptor (beta chain) comes out of a study of vaccination and CD4 T cells after COVID-19. Study details: Vaccination of participants consisted of two doses of either BNT162b2 or mRNA-1273 vaccine. Among convalescent patients, three were sampled at day 14 and at days 161 to 241 post-vaccination. Findings and caveats of the study: Investigators enrolled relatively few convalescent patients and included no early post-infection timepoints.

From the PCR reads, TCRdb called clonotypes with MiXCR, one entry per CDR3 protein. The sample gives 25,000 to 30,000 distinct CDR3 sequences, approximately 51% of which show up once; under 6% is in the top ten. In the case of this clonotype: Its cognate antigen is unknown.

CDR3 length equals 19 residues. CDR1 and CDR2 from the germline V gene are LNHDA and SQIVND (reference sequence). V dropped 6 bases and J dropped 8; count of bases not matched to a gene: 20. As for time point: late sampling 161 to 241 days after vaccination in a few convalescent patients. The TCR was taken from a human donor who had recovered from COVID-19. V is TRBV19 and J is TRBJ2-1; 12 bases fit TRBD2. The source material was CD4+ T cells from blood, sampled about 7 months after SARS-CoV-2 vaccination. CDR3 nucleotides: TGTGCCAGTAGGGATCGGTCTAGCGGGAGGGTGGGAGGAAGGGATGAGCAGTTCTTC. Translating gives CASRDRSSGRVGGRDEQFF.